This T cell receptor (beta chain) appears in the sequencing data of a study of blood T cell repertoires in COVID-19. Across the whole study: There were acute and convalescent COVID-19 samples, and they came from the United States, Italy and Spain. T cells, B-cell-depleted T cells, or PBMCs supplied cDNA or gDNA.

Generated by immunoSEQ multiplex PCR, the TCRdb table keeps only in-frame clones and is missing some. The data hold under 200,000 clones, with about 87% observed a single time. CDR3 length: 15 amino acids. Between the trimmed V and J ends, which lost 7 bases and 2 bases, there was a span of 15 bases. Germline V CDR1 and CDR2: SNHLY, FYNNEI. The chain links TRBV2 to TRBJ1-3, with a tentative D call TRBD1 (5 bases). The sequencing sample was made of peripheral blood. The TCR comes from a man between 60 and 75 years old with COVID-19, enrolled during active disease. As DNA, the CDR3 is TGTGCCAGCACCCTTGGGTCAGGGACTGGAAACACCATATATTTT. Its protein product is CASTLGSGTGNTIYF.